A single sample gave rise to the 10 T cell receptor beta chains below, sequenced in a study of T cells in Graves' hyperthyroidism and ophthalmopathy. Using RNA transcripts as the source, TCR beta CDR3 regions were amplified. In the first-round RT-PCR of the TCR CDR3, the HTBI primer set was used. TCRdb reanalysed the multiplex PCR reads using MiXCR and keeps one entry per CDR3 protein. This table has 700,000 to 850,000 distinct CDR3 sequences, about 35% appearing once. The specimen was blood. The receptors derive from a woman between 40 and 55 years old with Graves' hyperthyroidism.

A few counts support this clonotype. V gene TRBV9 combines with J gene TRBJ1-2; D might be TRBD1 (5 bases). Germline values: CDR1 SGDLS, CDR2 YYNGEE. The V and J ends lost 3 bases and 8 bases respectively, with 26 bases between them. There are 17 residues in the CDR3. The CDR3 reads CASSGPTKRRGEPGYTF. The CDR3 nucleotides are TGTGCCAGCAGCGGACCCACGAAACGCCGGGGCGAACCAGGCTACACCTTC.

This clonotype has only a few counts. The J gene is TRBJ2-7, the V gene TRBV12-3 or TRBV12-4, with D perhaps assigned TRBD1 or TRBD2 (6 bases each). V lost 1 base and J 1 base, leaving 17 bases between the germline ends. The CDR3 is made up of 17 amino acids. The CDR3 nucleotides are TGTGCCAGCAGTTTAGTCCAAGGGGGACTTAATTCCTACGAGCAGTACTTC. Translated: CASSLVQGGLNSYEQYF.

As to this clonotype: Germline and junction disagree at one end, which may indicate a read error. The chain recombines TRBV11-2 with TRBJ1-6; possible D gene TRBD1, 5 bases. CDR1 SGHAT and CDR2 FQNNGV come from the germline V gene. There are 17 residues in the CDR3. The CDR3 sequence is CASSQERARGEESPLHF. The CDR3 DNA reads TGCGCCAGCAGCCAAGAGCGAGCCCGGGGGGAGGAATCACCCCTCCACTTT.

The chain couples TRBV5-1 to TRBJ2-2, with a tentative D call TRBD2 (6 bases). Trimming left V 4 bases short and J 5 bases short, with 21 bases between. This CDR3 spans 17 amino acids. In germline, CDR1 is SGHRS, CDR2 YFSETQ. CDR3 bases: TGCGCCAGCAGCCGCCCTGGCGGGGAGAGGGGTACCGGGGAGCTGTTTTTT. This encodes CASSRPGGERGTGELFF.

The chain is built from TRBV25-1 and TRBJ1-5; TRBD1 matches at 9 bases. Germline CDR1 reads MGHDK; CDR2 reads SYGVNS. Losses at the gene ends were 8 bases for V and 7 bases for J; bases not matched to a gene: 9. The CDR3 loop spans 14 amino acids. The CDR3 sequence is CASRGQGYGQPQHF. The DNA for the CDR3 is TGTGCCAGCCGTGGACAGGGGTACGGGCAGCCCCAGCATTTT.

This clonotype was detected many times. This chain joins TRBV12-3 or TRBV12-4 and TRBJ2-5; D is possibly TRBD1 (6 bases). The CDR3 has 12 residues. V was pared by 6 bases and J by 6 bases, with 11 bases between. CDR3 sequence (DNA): TGTGCCAGCAGAAACAGGGATAAGACCCAGTACTTC. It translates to CASRNRDKTQYF.

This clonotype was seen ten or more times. CDR3 residues: CASSLTSAAYGYTF. DNA of the CDR3: TGTGCCAGCAGCTTAACGTCCGCTGCCTATGGCTACACCTTC. The rearrangement links TRBV7-9 to TRBJ1-2; D unclear. Germline CDR1 reads SEHNR; CDR2 reads FQNEAQ (reference sequence). V lost 2 bases and J lost 4, with 11 bases in between. The CDR3 is 14 amino acids.

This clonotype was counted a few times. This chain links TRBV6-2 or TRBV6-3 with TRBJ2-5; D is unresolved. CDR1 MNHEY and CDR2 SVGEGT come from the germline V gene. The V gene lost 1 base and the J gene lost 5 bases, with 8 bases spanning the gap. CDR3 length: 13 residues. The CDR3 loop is CASSYLGLETQYF. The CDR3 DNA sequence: TGTGCCAGCAGTTACTTAGGGTTGGAGACCCAGTACTTC.

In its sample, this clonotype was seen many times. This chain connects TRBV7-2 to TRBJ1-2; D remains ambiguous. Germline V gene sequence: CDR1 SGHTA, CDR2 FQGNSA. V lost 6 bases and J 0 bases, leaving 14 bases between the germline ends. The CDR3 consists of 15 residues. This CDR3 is CASRELDGANYGYTF. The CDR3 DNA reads TGTGCCAGCAGGGAGCTCGACGGCGCTAACTATGGCTACACCTTC.

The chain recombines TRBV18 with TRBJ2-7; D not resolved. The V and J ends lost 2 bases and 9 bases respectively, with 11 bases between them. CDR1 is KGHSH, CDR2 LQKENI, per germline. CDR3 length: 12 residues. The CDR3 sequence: CASSPAGFGQYF. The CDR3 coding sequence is TGTGCCAGCTCACCAGCCGGCTTTGGGCAGTACTTC.